The 2 T cell receptor beta chains below all came from one sample that was sequenced in a study of blood T cell repertoires in COVID-19. Clones were sequenced by immunoSEQ multiplex PCR, and TCRdb holds only the in-frame ones, with some missing. The sample lists under 450,000 clones, less than 90% occurring once. Source material: peripheral blood. The receptors originated from a woman aged 55-75 years with COVID-19, enrolled during active disease.

Written as DNA, the CDR3 is TGTGCCAGCAGTTACGCGGCAGTCACTGAAGCTTTCTTT. Translated, it gives CASSYAAVTEAFF. The chain combines TRBV6-5 with TRBJ1-1; D remains ambiguous. Trimming pared 2 bases from V and 4 bases from J, leaving 8 bases between. Germline V gives CDR1 MNHEY, CDR2 SVGAGI. The CDR3 contains 13 residues.

The genes are TRBV6-5 and TRBJ1-4; 9 nucleotides match TRBD1. The CDR3 covers 13 residues. V shed 6 bases, J shed 8 bases, and the junction held 4 bases outside the gene matches. Germline V lookup: CDR1 MNHEY, CDR2 SVGAGI. Written as DNA, the CDR3 is TGTGCCAGCAGCGATGGACAGGGGGAAAAACTGTTTTTT. Its protein is CASSDGQGEKLFF.